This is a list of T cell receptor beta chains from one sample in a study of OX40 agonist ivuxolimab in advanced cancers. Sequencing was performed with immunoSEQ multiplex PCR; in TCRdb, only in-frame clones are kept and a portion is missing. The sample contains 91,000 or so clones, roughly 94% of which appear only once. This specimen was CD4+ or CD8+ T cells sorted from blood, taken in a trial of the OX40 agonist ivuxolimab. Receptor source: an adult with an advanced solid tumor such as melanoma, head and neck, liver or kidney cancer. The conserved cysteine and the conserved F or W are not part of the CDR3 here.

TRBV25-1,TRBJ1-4,ASTWTGPNEKLF
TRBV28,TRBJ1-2,ASSFPDRSNYGYT
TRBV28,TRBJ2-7,ASSFIAYEQY
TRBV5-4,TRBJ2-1,ASSPGQGSYNEQF
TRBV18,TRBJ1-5,ASSPGTVDQPQH
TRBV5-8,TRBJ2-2,ASRRQNTGELF
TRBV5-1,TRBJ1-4,ASSLLSIGDEKLF
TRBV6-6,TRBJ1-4,ASSYSRESEKLF
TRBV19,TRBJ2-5,ASSPRGQETQY
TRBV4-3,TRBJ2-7,ASSQDLLAVSTYEQY
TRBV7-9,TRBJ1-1,ASSLGRRGVGYTEAF
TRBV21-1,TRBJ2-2,ASSRGVGRRSRSTSGNTGELF
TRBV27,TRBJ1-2,ASSSRPVGHGYT
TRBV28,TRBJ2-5,ASSFSLRGVTQY
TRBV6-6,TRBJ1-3,ASRGGVSGNTIY
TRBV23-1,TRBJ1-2,ASSQPRPLRAT
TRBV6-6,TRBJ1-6,ASRAAGVYNSPLH
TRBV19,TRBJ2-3,ASSGSTDTQY
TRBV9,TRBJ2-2,ASSVAPLADTGELF
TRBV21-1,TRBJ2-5,ASSKEAGSGQETQY
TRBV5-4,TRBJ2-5,ASSLGGQNIQETQY
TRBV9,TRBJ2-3,ASSVAPGADTQY
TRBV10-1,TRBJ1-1,ASRAQPNTEAF
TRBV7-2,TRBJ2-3,ASSLVTGTRRWDTQY
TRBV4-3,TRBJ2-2,ASSQEVGELF
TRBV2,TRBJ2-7,ASIAGAAREQY
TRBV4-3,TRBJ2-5,ASSRGGRGGETQY
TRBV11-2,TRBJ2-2,ASSLNLAGLNTGELF
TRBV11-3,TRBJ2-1,ASSFQAGDNEQF
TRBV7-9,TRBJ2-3,ASSPPTIWTGRIDTQY
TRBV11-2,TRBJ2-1,ASSLALYNEQF
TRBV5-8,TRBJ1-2,ASSLDGTGGYGYT
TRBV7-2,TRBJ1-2,ASSSWTGNYGYT
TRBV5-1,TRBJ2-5,ASSGSGHTMAETQY
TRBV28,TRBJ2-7,ASRGVLVDEQY
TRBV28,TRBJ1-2,ASSRGQDRGGYT
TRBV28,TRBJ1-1,ASRTQGAGATEAF
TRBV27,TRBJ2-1,ASSRYSNEQF
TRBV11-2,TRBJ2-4,ASSHFQGAKNIQY
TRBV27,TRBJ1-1,ASSLEVGAGNTEAF
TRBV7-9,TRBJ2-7,ASSQDQVAYEQY
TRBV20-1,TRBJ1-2,SATGNSGYT
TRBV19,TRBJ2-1,ASSIEGLAGPRRDEQF
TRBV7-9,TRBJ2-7,ASSGRQGLNYEQY
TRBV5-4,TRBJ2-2,ASSLVGTRSGELF
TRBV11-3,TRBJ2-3,ASSLAGSTDTQY
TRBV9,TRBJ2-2,ASSVGGRANTGELF
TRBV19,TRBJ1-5,ASSIEWDGNQPQH
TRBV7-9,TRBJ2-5,ASSLGRWNEETQY
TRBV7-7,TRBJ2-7,ASSLRAGPPYEQY
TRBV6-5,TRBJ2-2,ASSWEGLGTGELF
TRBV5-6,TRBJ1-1,ASSLRDPEAF
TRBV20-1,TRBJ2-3,SARGNTQY
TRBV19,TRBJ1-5,AGTPLKPQH
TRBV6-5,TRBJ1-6,ASSYGQGGNSPLH
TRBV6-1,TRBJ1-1,AGQGGHTEAF
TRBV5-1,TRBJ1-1,ASSFGTVNTEAF
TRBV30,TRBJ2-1,AWSVLRDNEQF